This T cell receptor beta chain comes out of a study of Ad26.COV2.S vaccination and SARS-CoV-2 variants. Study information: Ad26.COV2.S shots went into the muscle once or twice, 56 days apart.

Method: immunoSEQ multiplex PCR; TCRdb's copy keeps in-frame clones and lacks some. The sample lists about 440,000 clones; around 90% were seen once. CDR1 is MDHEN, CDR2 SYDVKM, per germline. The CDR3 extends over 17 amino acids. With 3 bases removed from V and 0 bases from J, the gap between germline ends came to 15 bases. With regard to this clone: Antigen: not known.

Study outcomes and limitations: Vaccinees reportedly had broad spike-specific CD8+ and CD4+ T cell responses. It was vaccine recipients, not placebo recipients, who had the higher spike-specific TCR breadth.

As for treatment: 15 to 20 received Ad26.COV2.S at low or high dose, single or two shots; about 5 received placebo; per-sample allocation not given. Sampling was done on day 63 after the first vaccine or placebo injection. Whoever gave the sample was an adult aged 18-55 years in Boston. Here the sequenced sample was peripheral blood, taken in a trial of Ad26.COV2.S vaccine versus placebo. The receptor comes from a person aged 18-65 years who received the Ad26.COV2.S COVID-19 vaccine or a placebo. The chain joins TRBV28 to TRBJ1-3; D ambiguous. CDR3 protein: CASSFARITPSGNTIYF. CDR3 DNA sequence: TGTGCCAGCAGTTTCGCACGGATTACCCCCTCTGGAAACACCATATATTTT. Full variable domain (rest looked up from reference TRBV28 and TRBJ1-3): DVKVTQSSRYLVKRTGEKVFLECVQDMDHENMFWYRQDPGLGLRLIYFSYDVKMKEKGDIPEGYSVSREKKERFSLILESASTNQTSMYLCASSFARITPSGNTIYFGEGSWLTVV.